These 14 T cell receptor beta chains originate from one sample sequenced in a study of T cell repertoires in cytomegalovirus infection. TCRdb analysed the reads with MiXCR anew, one entry per CDR3 protein. The sample lists more than 650,000 distinct CDR3 sequences; about 40% were seen once. The specimen was PBMCs. All receptors derive from a human donor in good health (CMV status not recorded). Some clones in this sample may be carry-over from other donors' samples.

This clonotype has ten or more counts. J is TRBJ1-5 and V is TRBV7-2; D may be TRBD1 (5 bases). V gave up 3 bases and J gave up 6 bases, with 12 bases separating them. Germline lookup yields CDR1 SGHTA and CDR2 FQGNSA. The CDR3 spans 14 residues. CDR3 nucleotide sequence: TGTGCCAGCAGCTTTTCTGGGGGGGGTCAGCCCCAGCATTTT. As protein: CASSFSGGGQPQHF.

This chain's CDR3 is CASSLAQAGLYNEQFF. For the CDR3, the DNA is TGTGCCAGCAGCTTAGCGCAAGCGGGCCTTTACAATGAGCAGTTCTTC. This chain links TRBV7-6 with TRBJ2-1; D perhaps matches TRBD2 (6 bases). Germline assignment: CDR1 SGHVS and CDR2 FNYEAQ. Trimming pared 0 bases from V and 4 bases from J, leaving 13 bases between. This CDR3 region has 16 residues.

This clonotype was seen ten or more times. The CDR3, as DNA: TGTGCCAGCAGCTTAGGGATAGGCAGGGCGAGCTCCTACGAGCAGTACTTC. This encodes CASSLGIGRASSYEQYF. V is TRBV7-2 and J is TRBJ2-7; the D gene is possibly TRBD1 (5 bases). CDR3 length equals 17 residues. CDR1 and CDR2 (germline): SGHTA, FQGNSA. V shed 1 base and J shed 0 bases, with 16 bases lying between them.

This rearrangement joins TRBV20-1 to TRBJ2-7, with TRBD2 matching 11 bases. The trim removed 0 bases at V and 3 bases at J, leaving 4 bases unmatched. This CDR3 spans 15 amino acids. CDR1 is DFQATT, CDR2 SNEGSKA, per germline (reference sequence). The CDR3 coding sequence is TGCAGTGCTAGAGACCGGACTAGCGGGTACTACGAGCAGTACTTC. Amino acids: CSARDRTSGYYEQYF.

The chain joins TRBV28 to TRBJ1-1; D gene unclear. CDR3 length equals 12 residues. Germline V gene data show CDR1 as MDHEN and CDR2 as SYDVKM. Trimming shortened V by 2 bases and J by 7 bases, and 8 bases separated the two germline ends. The CDR3 loop is CASSLAGDEAFF. CDR3 nucleotide sequence: TGTGCCAGCAGTTTAGCGGGAGATGAAGCTTTCTTT.

Of note for this clonotype: The CDR3 ends on some other residue instead of the conserved phenylalanine or tryptophan, so this is likely a read error. The chain recombines TRBV28 with TRBJ2-5; TRBD2 agrees at 9 bases. The CDR3 consists of 16 residues. The germline gives CDR1 MDHEN, CDR2 SYDVKM. Unmatched junction bases numbered 11, after V lost 4 bases and J lost 5 bases. Here the CDR3 reads CASSSSFGREGETQYL. DNA for the CDR3: TGTGCCAGCAGTTCCAGTTTCGGGCGGGAGGGGGAGACCCAGTACTTA.

This clonotype was recorded a few times. The rearrangement links TRBV12-3 or TRBV12-4 to TRBJ1-1; the D gene is possibly TRBD1 (5 bases). Trimming took off 2 bases at V and 4 bases at J, with 11 bases between the two ends. CDR3 size: 14 residues. CDR3 in DNA: TGTGCCAGCAGTTTAAGGGGCGGGGTCACTGAAGCTTTCTTT. Its translation: CASSLRGGVTEAFF.

This rearrangement joins TRBV4-1 to TRBJ2-7, with D hard to call. Germline-derived CDR1 and CDR2 are MGHRA and YSYEKL. This CDR3 spans 15 amino acids. V shed 0 bases and J shed 1 base, with 10 bases lying between them. Written as DNA, the CDR3 is TGCGCCAGCAGCCAAGATAGCCGGGTTTCCTACGAGCAGTACTTC. Amino acids: CASSQDSRVSYEQYF.

The chain links TRBV28 to TRBJ1-1, with 9 bases identical to TRBD1. Germline V gives CDR1 MDHEN, CDR2 SYDVKM. Trimming at V came to 6 bases and at J to 1 base, leaving 6 bases not matched to a gene. The CDR3 has 15 residues. CDR3 in DNA: TGTGCCAGCAGCATTATGGGACAGGGGAACACTGAAGCTTTCTTT. Protein: CASSIMGQGNTEAFF. Combining the CDR3 with reference TRBV28 and TRBJ1-1 gives the whole variable domain DVKVTQSSRYLVKRTGEKVFLECVQDMDHENMFWYRQDPGLGLRLIYFSYDVKMKEKGDIPEGYSVSREKKERFSLILESASTNQTSMYLCASSIMGQGNTEAFFGQGTRLTVV.

This rearrangement joins TRBV6-5 to TRBJ2-2; possibly TRBD1 for D (5 bases). The germline gives CDR1 MNHEY, CDR2 SVGAGI. CDR3 length equals 15 residues. Deletions cut 0 bases from V and 4 bases from J, with 9 bases between. The CDR3 region is CASSYSKGATGELFF. The CDR3 DNA sequence: TGTGCCAGCAGTTACTCGAAAGGGGCCACCGGGGAGCTGTTTTTT.

The V gene is TRBV19, the J gene TRBJ1-2; 8 bases are shared with TRBD1. Trimming at V came to 6 bases and at J to 4 bases, leaving 7 bases not matched to a gene. In germline, CDR1 is LNHDA, CDR2 SQIVND (reference sequence). The CDR3 covers 14 residues. The CDR3 DNA reads TGTGCCAGTAGGGCCGGACAGGGCGGCTATGGCTACACCTTC. This translates into CASRAGQGGYGYTF. Together with reference TRBV19 and TRBJ1-2, the CDR3 gives the full variable domain: DGGITQSPKYLFRKEGQNVTLSCEQNLNHDAMYWYRQDPGQGLRLIYYSQIVNDFQKGDIAEGYSVSREKKESFPLTVTSAQKNPTAFYLCASRAGQGGYGYTFGSGTRLTVV.

This clonotype has a handful of counts. This chain joins TRBV5-5 and TRBJ1-1, with a tentative D call TRBD1 (6 bases). The V end lost 0 bases, the J end lost 3 bases, and 18 bases lay between the germline ends. Germline-derived CDR1 and CDR2 are SGHKS and YYEKEE (reference sequence). The CDR3 is 17 residues long. The CDR3 loop reads CASSLAWGAPGDTEAFF. As DNA, the CDR3 is TGTGCCAGCAGCTTGGCCTGGGGGGCCCCCGGGGACACTGAAGCTTTCTTT.

V gene TRBV24-1 combines with J gene TRBJ1-2; no clear D. The CDR3 sequence is 13 residues long. Deletions cut 4 bases from V and 5 bases from J, with 10 bases between. Per the germline V gene, CDR1 is KGHDR and CDR2 is SFDVKD. CDR3 DNA: TGTGCCACCAGTGAGCAAGGAGGTTATGGCTACACCTTC. This sequence encodes CATSEQGGYGYTF.

This clonotype was recorded a few times. The genes are TRBV28 and TRBJ2-1; D may be TRBD2 (6 bases). The germline V gene encodes CDR1 MDHEN and CDR2 SYDVKM. The CDR3 is made up of 12 amino acids. The germline V and J ends were trimmed by 10 bases and 8 bases, with 15 bases remaining between them. The CDR3 DNA reads as TGTGCCACCTACCGTGGGGGGTATGAGCAGTTCTTC. It is translated as CATYRGGYEQFF.